This TCR beta chain was captured by sequencing in a study of blood T cells in healthy people across ages (dated by TCRdb to about 2015). Background on the whole study: In model experiments, template switching captured about one uniquely barcoded TCR beta cDNA molecule for every two T cells. Using deep sequencing normalized with unique cDNA molecular identifiers, the study measured how TCR beta repertoire diversity changes with age. Using the same blood draw, the study looked at two additional independent replicas of 1 million unique cDNA reads for two donors, one aged 18 to 30 and the other aged 80 or older. Four age groups were formed from the donors: young (average roughly 15 years), middle-aged (around 39), aged (over 55) and long-lived (about 80). To avoid experimental bias, donors of different ages were distributed randomly across sequencing lanes. Beyond this particular receptor, the publication reports: As age increased, observed TCR beta diversity per million T cells dropped in a roughly linear way, and a significant reduction was already evident by age around 41. Total diversity estimates from one million sequenced T cells were considered lower bounds and underestimates. Because profiling used bulk unsorted PBMCs, naive and antigen-experienced compartments could not be compared conclusively. Compared with the aged group, the long-lived group had more naive CD4+ T cells, fewer expanded clones and increased TCR diversity, suggesting age selection. The CMV infection status of donors was not known, potentially confounding age-related changes in expanded clonotypes. The percentage of naive T cells measured by flow cytometry correlated strongly with observed TCR beta diversity.

Systemically healthy Caucasian individuals from Russia, around 39 in total and aged about 6 to 100 years, were included as donors. Each donor gave about 9.7 milliliters of peripheral blood, drawn into EDTA-treated Vacutainer tubes. Ficoll-Paque density-gradient centrifugation was used to isolate PBMCs, with at least 6.5 million obtained per sample. Total RNA was extracted from PBMCs with Trizol reagent, with at least 5.5 micrograms obtained per sample. The percentages of naive CD45RAhigh/CD27high T cells were determined by flow cytometry on a PBMC aliquot from every donor. To prepare the library, 5' RACE was applied. The sample was run on an Illumina HiSeq 2500. The second PCR ran for about 6 to 12 cycles and used a J-beta primer mix along with a sample-barcoded 5' primer. A template-switch 5' adaptor carrying 12 random nucleotides introduced a unique molecular identifier onto each TCR beta cDNA molecule. Each sample yielded at least 3 million CDR3-containing paired-end reads. All of the RNA was converted into first-strand cDNA using the Mint cDNA synthesis kit, with a TRBC-specific oligonucleotide serving as the primer. Following uracil-DNA glycosylase treatment, all cDNA underwent a first 18-cycle PCR with the universal primers M1SS and BC2_uni_R. In the original analysis: Normalization of each sample was performed by random selection of 1 million high-quality reads, each carrying a distinct molecular identifier. Reads with shared molecular identifiers were discarded instead of being binned into consensus sequences. MiTCR, set to a Q25 quality threshold and the strictest error-elimination algorithm, was used for CDR3 identification, clonotype clustering and error correction. A nonparametric unseen species model using Euler transformation provided a lower-bound estimate of total TCR beta diversity. TCRdb cleaned the public reads at Q25 with fastp, built clones with MiXCR and kept in-frame beta chains. Under each unique CDR3 protein, matching rows form one entry showing the most common genes and DNA. TCRdb's processing, not the authors' own work, is the source of the V and J calls. The sample has over 1.5 million distinct CDR3 sequences on record, about 50% of them singletons. 2% to 2.5% of the sample goes to the ten largest clones.

Note on this clonotype: It has no known antigen specificity. No quality values exist for individual bases; no much larger clone is one base distant.

From V the trimming removes 3 bases and from J it removes 11 bases, while the gene matches leave 7 bases of the junction unaccounted for. Its CDR3 holds 13 amino acids, cysteine through phenylalanine. The DNA shown is the 39-base CDR3, in frame from base 1. The germline V gene (reference sequence) yields DFQATT for CDR1 and SNEGSKA for CDR2. Input material: blood. The rearrangement combines TRBV20-1 with TRBJ1-1; 12 junctional bases match TRBD1. This receptor was taken from a woman in her forties in good health. In nucleotide form, the sequence is TGCAGTGCTAGGGGGGACAGGGGGCGCGTCGCTTTCTTT. This translates into CSARGDRGRVAFF.